This T cell receptor beta chain was obtained from a study of cytomegalovirus exposure and HLA in healthy donors. Unrecorded immune exposure was likely among donors, who were nominally healthy when sampled. Study-wide findings and caveats: The sole available immune exposure information was CMV serostatus. Among the CMV-associated chains, a few were confirmed in vitro as specific for CMV antigens.

The CDR3 is 15 residues long. V gave up 6 bases and J gave up 1 base, with 15 bases separating them. The germline V gene has CDR1 SGHAT and CDR2 FQNNGV. It was with 60 Vbeta and 13 Jbeta primers that the PCR ran. TCRdb's table, derived via immunoSEQ multiplex PCR, lists solely in-frame clones and lacks some. The data hold 220,000 or so clones, with 60% to 80% observed a single time. Worth noting for this clone: Its antigen is not known.

This TCR was recovered from a male donor in good health and CMV-seronegative. The chain recombines TRBV11-2 with TRBJ2-5; D is possibly TRBD2 (5 bases). Specimen: PBMCs. DNA for the CDR3: TGTGCCAGCAGACCTATCCGAGGGTCCCAAGAGACCCAGTACTTC. It encodes CASRPIRGSQETQYF.